This T cell receptor (beta chain) was documented in a study of blood T cells in healthy people across ages. On the study more broadly: Using template switching, researchers captured about one barcoded beta molecule for each two T cells. General study findings and limits: Investigators viewed diversity estimates from one million T cells as underestimates, the study reported.

V dropped 2 bases and J dropped 2 bases, with 10 bases sitting between them. Germline V gene sequence: CDR1 MNHNS, CDR2 SASEGT. This CDR3 spans 16 amino acids. With a J-beta primer mix and a sample-barcoded 5' primer, a second PCR ran about 7 to 12 cycles. The authors tagged each cDNA molecule using a template-switch adaptor with 12 random nucleotides. TCRdb analysed the 5' RACE reads with MiXCR anew, one entry per CDR3 protein. Here the sample spans around 870,000 distinct CDR3 sequences, 25% to 30% being singletons. At least ten counts were recorded for this clonotype. As yet, its antigen is unknown. The study recruited healthy Caucasian donors from Russia who were aged about 6 to 95.

The sequenced sample consisted of blood. This receptor was taken from a woman older than 75 in good health. This rearrangement joins TRBV6-1 to TRBJ2-6, with a tentative D call TRBD1 (6 bases). In nucleotides, the CDR3 is TGTGCCAGCAGTGAACCCAGGGGAGCTGGGGCCAACGTCCTGACTTTC. It is translated as CASSEPRGAGANVLTF.